The sample holds a few counts of the clone carrying this TCR beta chain. Its antigen is unknown. Quantitative molecular-barcoded 5'-RACE generated the TCR beta libraries. TCRdb analysed the 5' RACE reads with MiXCR anew, one entry per CDR3 protein. Of around 390,000 distinct CDR3 sequences in the sample, around 24% are singletons; the top ten hold approximately 16%. The ends lost 0 bases at V and 8 bases at J; junction bases unmatched: 12. The CDR3 is 17 amino acids. The V gene's germline CDR1 is MNHEY and CDR2 SVGEGT. The sample is drawn from a study of CD8 T cells in ankylosing spondylitis. The study, taken as a whole, reports: A motif of eight or nine highly homologous TCR beta variants was seen as apparently characteristic of ankylosing spondylitis blood. Reactive arthritis synovial fluid and blood previously showed some of these motif variants. It was reported that disease-linked clones were significantly enriched in matched ankylosing spondylitis synovial fluid.

Sequencing input: blood, either unsorted or a sorted T cell fraction (not recorded which). This sequence joins TRBV6-2 or TRBV6-3 and TRBJ2-1, with 8 bases fitting TRBD2. The origin of this receptor is a male donor with ankylosing spondylitis. CDR3 loop: CASSYSLGLEVVDEQFF. CDR3 in DNA: TGTGCCAGCAGTTACTCGTTGGGACTAGAGGTTGTCGATGAGCAGTTCTTC.